A single T cell receptor beta chain is shown here with its context. This sample was included in a study of blood T cell repertoires in COVID-19. Study at large: There were acute and convalescent COVID-19 samples, and they came from the United States, Italy and Spain. Sample material is recorded as cDNA or gDNA derived from T cells, B-cell-depleted T cells, or PBMCs.

As originally analysed: Estimation of nucleated cell counts was performed using reference gene primer amplification. Using immunoSEQ multiplex PCR, the repertoire was profiled, and TCRdb retains in-frame clones only, with some absent. V and J calls plus clone size are reproduced from that table; the DNA served to infer D and trimming. The sample has roughly 180,000 clones; approximately 82% are singletons. This CDR3 is built from 16 residues. Trimming shortened V by 5 bases and J by 3 bases, and 19 bases separated the two germline ends. CDR1 is SGHAT, CDR2 FQNNGV, per germline. The specimen sequenced was peripheral blood. The source is a woman older than 75 with active or convalescent COVID-19. The genes are TRBV11-2 and TRBJ1-2; D gene ambiguous. CDR3 bases: TGTGCCAGCAGCACCCAACGGGATGCAGCCTACTATGGCTACACCTTC. This sequence encodes CASSTQRDAAYYGYTF.